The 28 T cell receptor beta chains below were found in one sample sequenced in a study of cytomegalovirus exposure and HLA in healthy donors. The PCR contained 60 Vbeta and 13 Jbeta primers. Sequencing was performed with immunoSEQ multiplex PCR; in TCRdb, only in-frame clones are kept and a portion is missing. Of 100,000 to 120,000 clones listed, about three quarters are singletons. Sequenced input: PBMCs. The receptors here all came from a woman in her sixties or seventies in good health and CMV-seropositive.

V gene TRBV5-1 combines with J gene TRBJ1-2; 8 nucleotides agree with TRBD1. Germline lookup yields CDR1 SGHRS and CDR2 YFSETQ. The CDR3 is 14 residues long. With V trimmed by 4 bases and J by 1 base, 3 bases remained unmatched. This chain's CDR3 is CASSPGQDNYGYTF. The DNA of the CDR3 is TGCGCCAGCAGCCCGGGACAGGATAACTATGGCTACACCTTC.

Here the CDR3 reads CASGMTSRGSQPQHF. The CDR3 DNA reads TGTGCTAGTGGTATGACCTCCCGAGGTTCTCAGCCCCAGCATTTT. This sequence joins TRBV12-5 and TRBJ1-5, with no clear D. The CDR3 has 15 amino acids. Germline CDR1 LGHNT, CDR2 FRNRAP. V shed 5 bases and J shed 6 bases, with 17 bases lying between them.

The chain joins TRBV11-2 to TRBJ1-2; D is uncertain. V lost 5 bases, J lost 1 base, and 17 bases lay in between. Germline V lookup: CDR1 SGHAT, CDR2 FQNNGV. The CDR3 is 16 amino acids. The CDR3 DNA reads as TGTGCCAGCAGCCGTTCTGACGCGGCCGTTAACTATGGCTACACCTTC. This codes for CASSRSDAAVNYGYTF.

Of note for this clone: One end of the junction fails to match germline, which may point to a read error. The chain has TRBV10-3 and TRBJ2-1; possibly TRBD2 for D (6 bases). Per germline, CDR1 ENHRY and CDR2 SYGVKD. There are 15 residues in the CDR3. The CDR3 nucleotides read TGTGCCATCAGTGGTACTAGCTGGGGCTACGATGAGCAGTTCTTC. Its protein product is CAISGTSWGYDEQFF.

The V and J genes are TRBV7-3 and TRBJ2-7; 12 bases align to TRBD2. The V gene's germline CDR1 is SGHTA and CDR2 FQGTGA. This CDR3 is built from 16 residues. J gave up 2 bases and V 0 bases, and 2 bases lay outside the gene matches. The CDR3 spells CASSLTRTSGTYEQYF. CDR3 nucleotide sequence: TGTGCCAGCAGCTTAACTCGGACTAGCGGGACCTACGAGCAGTACTTC.

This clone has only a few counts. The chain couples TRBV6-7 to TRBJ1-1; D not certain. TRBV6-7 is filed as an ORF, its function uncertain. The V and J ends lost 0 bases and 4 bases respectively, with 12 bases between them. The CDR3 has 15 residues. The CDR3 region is CASSYSKPSGTEAFF. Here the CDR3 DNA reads TGTGCCAGCAGTTACTCGAAACCCTCGGGCACTGAAGCTTTCTTT.

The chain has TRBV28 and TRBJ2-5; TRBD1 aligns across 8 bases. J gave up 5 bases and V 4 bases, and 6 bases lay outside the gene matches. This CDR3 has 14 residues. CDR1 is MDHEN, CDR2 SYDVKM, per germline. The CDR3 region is CASSSGQGKETQYF. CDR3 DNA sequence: TGTGCCAGCAGTTCTGGACAGGGTAAGGAGACCCAGTACTTC.

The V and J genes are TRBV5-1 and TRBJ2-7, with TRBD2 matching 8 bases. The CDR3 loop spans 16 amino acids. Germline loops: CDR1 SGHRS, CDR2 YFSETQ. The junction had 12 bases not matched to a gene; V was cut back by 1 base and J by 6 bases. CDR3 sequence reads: CASSLRRRTSFLEQYF. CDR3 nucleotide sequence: TGCGCCAGCAGCTTGAGGCGTCGGACTAGCTTCCTCGAGCAGTACTTC.

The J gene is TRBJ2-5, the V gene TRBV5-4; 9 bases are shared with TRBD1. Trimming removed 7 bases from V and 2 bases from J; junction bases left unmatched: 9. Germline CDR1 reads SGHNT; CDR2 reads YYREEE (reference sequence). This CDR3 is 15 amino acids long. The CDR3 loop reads CASGRTGEYQETQYF. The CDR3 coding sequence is TGTGCCAGCGGAAGGACAGGGGAATATCAAGAGACCCAGTACTTC.

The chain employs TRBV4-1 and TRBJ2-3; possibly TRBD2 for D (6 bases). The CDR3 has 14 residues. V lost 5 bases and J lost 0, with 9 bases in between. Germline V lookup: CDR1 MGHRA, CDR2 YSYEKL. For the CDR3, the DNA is TGCGCCAGCAGCTGGGACTTTAGCACAGATACGCAGTATTTT. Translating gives CASSWDFSTDTQYF.

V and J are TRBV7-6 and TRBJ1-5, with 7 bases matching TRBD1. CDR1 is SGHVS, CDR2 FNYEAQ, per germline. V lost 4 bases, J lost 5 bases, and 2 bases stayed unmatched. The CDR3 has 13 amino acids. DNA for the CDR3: TGTGCCAGCAGCTACGACAGGGATCAGCCCCAGCATTTT. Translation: CASSYDRDQPQHF. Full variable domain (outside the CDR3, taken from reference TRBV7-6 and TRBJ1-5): GAGVSQSPRYKVTKRGQDVALRCDPISGHVSLYWYRQALGQGPEFLTYFNYEAQQDKSGLPNDRFSAERPEGSISTLTIQRTEQRDSAMYRCASSYDRDQPQHFGDGTRLSIL.

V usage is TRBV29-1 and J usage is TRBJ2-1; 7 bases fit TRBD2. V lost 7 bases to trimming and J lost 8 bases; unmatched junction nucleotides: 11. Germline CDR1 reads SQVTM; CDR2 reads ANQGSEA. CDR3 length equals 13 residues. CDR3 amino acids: CSGRSLAGDEQFF. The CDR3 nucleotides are TGCAGCGGGCGGTCTTTAGCGGGCGATGAGCAGTTCTTC.

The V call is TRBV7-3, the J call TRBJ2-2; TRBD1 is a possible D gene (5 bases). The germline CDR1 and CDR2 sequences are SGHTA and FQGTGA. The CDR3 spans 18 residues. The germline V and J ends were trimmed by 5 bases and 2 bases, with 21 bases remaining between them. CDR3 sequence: CASSPLDSVGGNTGELFF. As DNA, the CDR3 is TGTGCCAGCAGCCCCCTCGACAGCGTGGGCGGAAACACCGGGGAGCTGTTTTTT.

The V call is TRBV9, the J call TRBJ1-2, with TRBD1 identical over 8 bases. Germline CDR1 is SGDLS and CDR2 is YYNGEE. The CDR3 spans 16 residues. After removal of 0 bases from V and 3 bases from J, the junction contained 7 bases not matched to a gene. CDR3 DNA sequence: TGTGCCAGCAGCGTAGCTGGTACGGGACAGGACTATGGCTACACCTTC. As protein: CASSVAGTGQDYGYTF.

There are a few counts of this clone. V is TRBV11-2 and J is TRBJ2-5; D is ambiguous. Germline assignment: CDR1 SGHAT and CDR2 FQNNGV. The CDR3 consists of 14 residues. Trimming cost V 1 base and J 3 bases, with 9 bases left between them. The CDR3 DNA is TGTGCCAGCAGCTTAGCGCCAGAAAAAGAGACCCAGTACTTC. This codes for CASSLAPEKETQYF.

CDR3 residues: CASSLDRTYGYTF. The CDR3 nucleotides read TGTGCCAGCAGCTTAGACAGGACCTATGGCTACACCTTC. This chain connects TRBV7-9 to TRBJ1-2; weak D call: TRBD1 (5 bases). The V and J ends lost 1 base and 4 bases respectively, with 7 bases between them. This CDR3 comprises 13 residues. The germline gives CDR1 SEHNR, CDR2 FQNEAQ (reference sequence).

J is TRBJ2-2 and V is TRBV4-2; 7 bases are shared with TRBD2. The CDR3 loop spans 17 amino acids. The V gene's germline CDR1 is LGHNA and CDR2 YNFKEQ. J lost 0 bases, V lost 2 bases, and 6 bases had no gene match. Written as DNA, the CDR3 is TGTGCCAGCAGCCAACAAGCCAGCGGGGCGAACACCGGGGAGCTGTTTTTT. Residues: CASSQQASGANTGELFF.

In DNA, the CDR3 is TGTGCCAGCAAGCGGGACATGAACACTGAAGCTTTCTTT. Translation gives CASKRDMNTEAFF. This sequence joins TRBV7-3 and TRBJ1-1, with D perhaps TRBD1 (6 bases). Trimming shortened V by 7 bases and J by 0 bases, and 9 bases separated the two germline ends. CDR3 length: 13 amino acids. Germline CDR1 SGHTA, CDR2 FQGTGA.

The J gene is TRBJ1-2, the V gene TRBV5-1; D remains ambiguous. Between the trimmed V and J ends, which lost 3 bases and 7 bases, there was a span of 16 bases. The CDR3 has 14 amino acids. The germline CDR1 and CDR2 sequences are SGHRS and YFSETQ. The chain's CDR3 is CASSSRNRGGGYTF. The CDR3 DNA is TGCGCCAGCAGCTCGCGGAACCGGGGTGGTGGCTACACCTTC.

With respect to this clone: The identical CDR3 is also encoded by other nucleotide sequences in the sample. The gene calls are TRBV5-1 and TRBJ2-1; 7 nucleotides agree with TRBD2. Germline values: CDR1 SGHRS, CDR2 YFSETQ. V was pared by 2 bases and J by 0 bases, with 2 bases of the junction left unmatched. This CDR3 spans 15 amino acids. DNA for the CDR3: TGCGCCAGCAGCTTCCTAGCGGACTCCTACAATGAGCAGTTCTTC. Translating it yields CASSFLADSYNEQFF.

DNA for the CDR3: TGCGCCAGCAGCTCCCTTGCCGGGACACCGAACTCTGGGGCCAACGTCCTGACTTTC. This sequence encodes CASSSLAGTPNSGANVLTF. This chain links TRBV5-1 with TRBJ2-6; D is perhaps TRBD1 (6 bases). V lost 3 bases, J lost 0 bases, and 19 bases lay in between. The germline CDR1 and CDR2 sequences are SGHRS and YFSETQ. The CDR3 consists of 19 residues. Full variable domain (outside the CDR3, taken from reference TRBV5-1 and TRBJ2-6): KAGVTQTPRYLIKTRGQQVTLSCSPISGHRSVSWYQQTPGQGLQFLFEYFSETQRNKGNFPGRFSGRQFSNSRSEMNVSTLELGDSALYLCASSSLAGTPNSGANVLTFGAGSRLTVL.

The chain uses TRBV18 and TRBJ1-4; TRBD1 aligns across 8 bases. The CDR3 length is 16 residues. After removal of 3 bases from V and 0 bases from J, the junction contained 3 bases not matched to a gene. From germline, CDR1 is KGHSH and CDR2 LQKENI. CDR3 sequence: CASSPGQGSTNEKLFF. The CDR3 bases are TGTGCCAGCTCACCCGGACAGGGTTCAACTAATGAAAAACTGTTTTTT.

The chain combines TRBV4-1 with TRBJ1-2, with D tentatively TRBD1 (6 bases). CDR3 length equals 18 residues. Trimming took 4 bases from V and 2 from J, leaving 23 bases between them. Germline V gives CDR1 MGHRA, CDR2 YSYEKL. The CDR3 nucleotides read TGCGCCAGCAGCCCAAAATCGGACAGTTTTCCGCGGAACTATGGCTACACCTTC. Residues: CASSPKSDSFPRNYGYTF.

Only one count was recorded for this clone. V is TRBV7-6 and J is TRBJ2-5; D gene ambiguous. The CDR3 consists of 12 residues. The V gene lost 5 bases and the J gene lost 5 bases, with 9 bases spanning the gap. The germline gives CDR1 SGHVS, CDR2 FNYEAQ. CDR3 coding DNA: TGTGCCAGCAGCCCCCACCGGGAGACCCAGTACTTC. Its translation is CASSPHRETQYF.

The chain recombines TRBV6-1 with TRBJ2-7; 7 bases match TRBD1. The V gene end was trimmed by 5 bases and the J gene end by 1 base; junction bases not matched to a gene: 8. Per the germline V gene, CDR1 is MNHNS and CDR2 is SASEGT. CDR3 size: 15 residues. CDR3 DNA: TGTGCCAGCAGTACCCGACAGGGTGGATCCTACGAGCAGTACTTC. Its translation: CASSTRQGGSYEQYF.

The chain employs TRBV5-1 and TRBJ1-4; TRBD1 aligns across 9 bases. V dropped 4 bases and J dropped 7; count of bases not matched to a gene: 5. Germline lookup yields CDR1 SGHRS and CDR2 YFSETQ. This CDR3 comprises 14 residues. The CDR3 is CASSQQGASEKLFF. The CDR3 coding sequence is TGCGCCAGCAGCCAACAGGGGGCGTCTGAAAAACTGTTTTTT. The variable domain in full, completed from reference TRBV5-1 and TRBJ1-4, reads KAGVTQTPRYLIKTRGQQVTLSCSPISGHRSVSWYQQTPGQGLQFLFEYFSETQRNKGNFPGRFSGRQFSNSRSEMNVSTLELGDSALYLCASSQQGASEKLFFGSGTQLSVL.

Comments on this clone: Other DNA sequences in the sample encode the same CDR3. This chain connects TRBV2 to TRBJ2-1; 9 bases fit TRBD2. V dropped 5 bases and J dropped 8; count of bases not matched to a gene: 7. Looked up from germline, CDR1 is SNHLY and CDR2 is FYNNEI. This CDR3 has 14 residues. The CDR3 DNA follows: TGTGCCAGCAGTTTCGCGGGAGGGCCAGATGAGCAGTTCTTC. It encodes CASSFAGGPDEQFF. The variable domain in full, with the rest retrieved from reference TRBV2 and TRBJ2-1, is EPEVTQTPSHQVTQMGQEVILRCVPISNHLYFYWYRQILGQKVEFLVSFYNNEISEKSEIFDDQFSVERPDGSNFTLKIRSTKLEDSAMYFCASSFAGGPDEQFFGPGTRLTVL.

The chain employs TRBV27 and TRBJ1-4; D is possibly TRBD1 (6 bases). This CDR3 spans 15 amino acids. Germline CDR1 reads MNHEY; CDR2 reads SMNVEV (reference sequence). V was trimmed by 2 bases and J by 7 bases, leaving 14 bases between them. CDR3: CASSLIQGKAEKLFF. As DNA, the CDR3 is TGTGCCAGCAGTTTAATCCAGGGGAAGGCTGAAAAACTGTTTTTT.